This TCR beta chain was retrieved from a study of a mutant IDH1 vaccine in newly diagnosed glioma. As for time point: baseline, week 1 (first vaccination visit). Treatment meaning: pre-vaccination baseline after standard-of-care therapy. This clone came up once. Measured with immunoSEQ multiplex PCR; TCRdb has only the in-frame clones, and not every one. Of around 64,000 clones in the sample, 80% to 90% were seen once. The junction had 5 bases not matched to a gene; V was cut back by 0 bases and J by 2 bases. This CDR3 region has 16 residues. Germline V gives CDR1 SGHDT, CDR2 YYEEEE. The chain joins TRBV5-6 to TRBJ2-3, with TRBD2 matching 8 bases. This clonotype originated in a woman aged 18 to 35 with glioma. Some clones in this sample may be carry-over from other donors' samples. Source: peripheral blood mononuclear cells (PBMCs), taken from a glioma patient treated with radiotherapy, temozolomide or both. The chain's CDR3 is CASSLVLAVFTDTQYF. The DNA of the CDR3 is TGTGCCAGCAGCTTGGTACTAGCGGTGTTCACAGATACGCAGTATTTT.